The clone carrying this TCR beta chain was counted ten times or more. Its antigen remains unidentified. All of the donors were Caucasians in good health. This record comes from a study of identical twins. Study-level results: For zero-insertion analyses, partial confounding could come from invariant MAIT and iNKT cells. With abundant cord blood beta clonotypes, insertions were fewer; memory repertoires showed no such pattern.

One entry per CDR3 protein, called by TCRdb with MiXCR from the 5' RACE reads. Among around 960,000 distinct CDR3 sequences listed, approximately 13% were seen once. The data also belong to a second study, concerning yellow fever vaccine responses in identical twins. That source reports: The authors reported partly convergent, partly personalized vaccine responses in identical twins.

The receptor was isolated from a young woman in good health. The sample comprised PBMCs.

CDR3 region: CASSYSPYLQGFEQFF. CDR3 in DNA: TGTGCCAGCAGTTACTCACCCTATCTACAGGGATTTGAGCAGTTCTTC. The V gene is TRBV6-5, the J gene TRBJ2-1; D possibly corresponds to TRBD1 (6 bases). Trimming removed 0 bases from V and 9 bases from J, with 18 bases in between. The CDR3 covers 16 residues. Germline CDR1 is MNHEY and CDR2 is SVGAGI.